This TCR beta chain is from a study of blood T cell repertoires in COVID-19. The overall study: The origin of the acute and convalescent COVID-19 samples was the United States, Italy and Spain.

Authors' processing steps: Counts of nucleated cells, estimated from reference gene primer amplification, were obtained. Assay used: immunoSEQ multiplex PCR; TCRdb lists only in-frame clones, some missing. For V, J and clone size, that table is used; D and trimming come from the DNA. The top ten hold under 12% of the sample, which has about 140,000 clones, over 75% seen once. The sequenced sample consisted of peripheral blood. The clonotype comes from a man aged 60-69 years with active or convalescent COVID-19.

This CDR3 reads CASSRDVPGSTDTQYF. CDR3 DNA: TGTGCCAGCAGCCGCGACGTCCCAGGGAGCACAGATACGCAGTATTTT. The V and J genes are TRBV7-3 and TRBJ2-3, with D maybe TRBD1 (5 bases). Germline V CDR1 and CDR2: SGHTA, FQGTGA. V was pared by 5 bases and J by 0 bases, with 15 bases between. The CDR3 totals 16 residues. The full variable domain, completed using reference TRBV7-3 and TRBJ2-3, is GAGVSQTPSNKVTEKGKYVELRCDPISGHTALYWYRQSLGQGPEFLIYFQGTGAADDSGLPNDRFFAVRPEGSVSTLKIQRTERGDSAVYLCASSRDVPGSTDTQYFGPGTRLTVL.